This record concerns one T cell receptor (beta chain) sequence. Its target is not known. CDR3 length equals 13 residues. The junction had 1 base not matched to a gene; V was cut back by 5 bases and J by 4 bases. The germline gives CDR1 SGHTA, CDR2 FQGTGA. While the first cohort had 600 to 800 subjects, the donors belonged to the separate validation cohort of about 120 subjects. This sample stems from a study of cytomegalovirus exposure and HLA in healthy donors. TCRdb keeps only in-frame clones here, not all; method: immunoSEQ multiplex PCR. The data contain 150,000 to 200,000 clones, roughly 80% of them singletons. Study-level results: In a later analysis, first-cohort TCR clusters were found to tend to co-occur in the approximately 120 validation repertoires.

Sequenced input: PBMCs. This chain joins TRBV7-3 and TRBJ2-2, with TRBD1 matching 7 bases. The sequence came from a man younger than 30 in good health and CMV-seropositive. CDR3 sequence: CASSDRVTGELFF. In nucleotides, the CDR3 is TGTGCCAGCAGCGACAGGGTCACCGGGGAGCTGTTTTTT.